Each of the 13 T cell receptor beta chains below was sequenced from the same sample in a study of T cell responses to AZD1222 COVID-19 vaccine. The table came from immunoSEQ multiplex PCR; TCRdb's copy has only in-frame clones and leaves some out. The profile shows 150,000 or so clones, 90% of them singletons. This specimen was peripheral blood, taken on day 0 of AZD1222 vaccination. These receptors originate from an adult in good health.

The rearrangement uses TRBV11-3 and TRBJ2-7, with TRBD2 matching over 9 bases. The CDR3 extends over 16 amino acids. With V trimmed by 3 bases and J by 4 bases, 10 bases remained unmatched. Germline V gene sequence: CDR1 SGHNT, CDR2 YENEEA. The CDR3 loop reads CASSFRSGGPIYEQYF. The CDR3 nucleotides are TGTGCCAGCAGCTTCAGAAGCGGGGGGCCCATTTACGAGCAGTACTTC.

CDR3 DNA sequence: TGTGCCAGCAGCCCCGGGACAGGGGGCACGTCCACTGAAGCTTTCTTT. Translation gives CASSPGTGGTSTEAFF. The chain carries TRBV3-1 (or the pseudogene TRBV3-2) and TRBJ1-1; TRBD1 matches 12 bases. The CDR3 length is 16 residues. Trimming took 4 bases from V and 4 from J; bases not matched to a gene: 7. In germline, CDR1 is LGHDT, CDR2 YNNKEL (reference sequence).

V usage is TRBV6-6 and J usage is TRBJ1-5; D gene ambiguous. CDR3 length equals 13 residues. Germline V gene sequence: CDR1 MNHNY, CDR2 SVGAGI (reference sequence). The V and J ends lost 2 bases and 5 bases respectively, with 7 bases between them. DNA of the CDR3: TGTGCCAGCAGTTACAGTTCCGATCAGCCCCAGCATTTT. Protein product: CASSYSSDQPQHF.

In this sample, this clone turned up once. J is TRBJ2-1 and V is TRBV27, with D maybe TRBD2 (6 bases). The germline V gene has CDR1 MNHEY and CDR2 SMNVEV (reference sequence). The CDR3 contains 15 residues. Between the trimmed V and J ends, which lost 0 bases and 4 bases, there was a span of 10 bases. The CDR3: CASSLSGGYYNEQFF. Written as DNA, the CDR3 is TGTGCCAGCAGTTTATCGGGGGGATATTACAATGAGCAGTTCTTC.

This chain uses TRBV5-5 with TRBJ2-5, with D perhaps matching TRBD1 (7 bases). Trimming cost V 9 bases and J 7 bases, with 16 bases left between them. The length of the CDR3 is 12 residues. CDR1 SGHKS and CDR2 YYEKEE come from the germline V gene (reference sequence). The CDR3 sequence: CATPGGGRTQYF. DNA of the CDR3: TGTGCCACCCCAGGAGGGGGCCGGACCCAGTACTTC.

V usage is TRBV4-1 and J usage is TRBJ2-2, with D unresolved. CDR1 and CDR2 (germline): MGHRA, YSYEKL. V was pared by 3 bases and J by 2 bases, with 16 bases between. The CDR3 spans 17 residues. For the CDR3, the DNA is TGCGCCAGCAGCCAGCGTCAGATGACTTCAAACACCGGGGAGCTGTTTTTT. Translating it yields CASSQRQMTSNTGELFF.

This clone was found once. Other DNA sequences in the sample encode the same CDR3. The gene calls are TRBV3-1 (or the pseudogene TRBV3-2) and TRBJ1-4, with D uncertain. The CDR3 is 13 residues long. CDR1 is LGHDT and CDR2 is YNNKEL in the germline V gene (reference sequence). With 0 bases removed from V and 8 bases from J, the gap between germline ends came to 7 bases. This chain's CDR3 is CASSQDRGEKLFF. DNA of the CDR3: TGTGCCAGCAGCCAAGATCGTGGGGAAAAACTGTTTTTT.

The CDR3 region has the DNA TGTGCCAGCTCACCGCCTGGGAGACCATCCACGAGTGGCTACACCTTC. This codes for CASSPPGRPSTSGYTF. The chain joins TRBV18 to TRBJ1-2; the D is unclear. Looked up from germline, CDR1 is KGHSH and CDR2 is LQKENI. This CDR3 is 16 amino acids long. V lost 3 bases, J lost 7 bases, and 21 bases lay in between.

This chain joins TRBV7-3 and TRBJ2-3; D unclear. Trimming stripped 5 bases from V and 0 bases from J, with 9 bases between. Germline V gene data show CDR1 as SGHTA and CDR2 as FQGTGA. The CDR3 is made up of 14 amino acids. CDR3 sequence reads: CASSPGASTDTQYF. Written as DNA, the CDR3 is TGTGCCAGCAGCCCCGGTGCTAGCACAGATACGCAGTATTTT.

This chain uses TRBV21-1 with TRBJ1-1; the table gives TRBD1 as D, unverified against the DNA. TRBV21-1 is a pseudogene. The CDR3 extends over 15 amino acids. In DNA, the CDR3 is TGTGCCAGCAGCAATCCCCCGGACAGTAACACTGAAGCTTTCTTT. It codes for CASSNPPDSNTEAFF.

In nucleotides, the CDR3 is TGTGCCAGTAGTCCCGGGACAGGGGTGGCTAGCACAGATACGCAGTATTTT. Translated: CASSPGTGVASTDTQYF. The rearrangement links TRBV19 to TRBJ2-3; 10 positions agree with TRBD1. This CDR3 is 17 amino acids long. V shed 5 bases and J 0 bases; nucleotides not matched to a gene: 8. Germline CDR1 reads LNHDA; CDR2 reads SQIVND (reference sequence).

This chain joins TRBV19 and TRBJ1-2; D call uncertain. Per germline, CDR1 LNHDA and CDR2 SQIVND (reference sequence). The CDR3 covers 14 residues. Trimming stripped 5 bases from V and 4 bases from J, with 14 bases between. DNA of the CDR3: TGTGCCAGTAGTTCACAGATCCCATCCTATGGCTACACCTTC. Translating gives CASSSQIPSYGYTF.

J is TRBJ2-2 and V is TRBV5-1; no firm D call. In germline, CDR1 is SGHRS, CDR2 YFSETQ. The CDR3 totals 15 residues. Trimming shortened V by 2 bases and J by 3 bases, and 11 bases separated the two germline ends. Written as DNA, the CDR3 is TGCGCCAGCAGCTTCTCGGGTGGGGACACCGGGGAGCTGTTTTTT. It translates to CASSFSGGDTGELFF.